This T cell receptor beta chain was found in a study of memory CD4+ T cells and cytomegalovirus serostatus. Study context: Of the healthy Belgian adults, 9 were CMV seropositive and 24 seronegative. Overall study results and limits: Suggested: most of the CMV-linked TCR signature lies in CD4+ memory cells. CMV serostatus prediction reached median AUC around 0.94, or 0.89 with US-trained model.

Authors' data handling: Out-of-frame sequences were removed, leaving 2,204,828 distinct TCRbeta sequences. Clones were sequenced by immunoSEQ multiplex PCR, and TCRdb holds only the in-frame ones, with some missing. V, J and clone size derive from that table, while D and trimming were established from the DNA sequence. The profile covers fewer than 90,000 clones, with about 78% appearing a single time and just over 2.5% taken by the ten largest. The sort gate was single viable CD3+CD4+CD8-CD45RO+ cells for memory CD4+ T cells. Comment on this clone: Its specificity is unknown.

Sequences were obtained from memory CD4+ T cells from blood. The sequence was obtained from an adult in good health and CMV-seropositive.

In nucleotides, the CDR3 is TGTGCCAGTACTCCCTCCTGGCGGGACACTGAAGCTTTCTTT. This sequence encodes CASTPSWRDTEAFF. The rearrangement uses TRBV19 and TRBJ1-1, with D uncertain. This CDR3 region has 14 residues. Germline assignment: CDR1 LNHDA and CDR2 SQIVND (reference sequence). Trimming pared 7 bases from V and 3 bases from J, leaving 15 bases between.